The clone carrying this TCR beta chain was seen repeatedly, ten times or more. The antigen remains unidentified. This entry belongs to a study of T cells in Graves' hyperthyroidism and ophthalmopathy. Study-wide context: Sampling of peripheral blood happened at initial diagnosis, prior to any treatment. Study-level points and caveats: Before onset, by a median of approximately 5.9 months, the model predicted ophthalmopathy.

Stability of Graves' hyperthyroidism was defined as absent ophthalmopathy progression within 18 months. The source material, RNA transcripts, was used to amplify TCR beta CDR3 regions. Primed by the HTBI set, a first-round RT-PCR was run on the TCR CDR3. A single record per CDR3 protein comes from TCRdb applying MiXCR to the multiplex PCR reads. This table has hundreds of thousands of distinct CDR3 sequences, 12% to 15% appearing once. The length of the CDR3 is 15 residues. Trimming cost V 5 bases and J 6 bases; bases outside gene matches: 5. The chain couples TRBV12-3 or TRBV12-4 to TRBJ2-5; TRBD2 agrees at 14 bases. The TCR was taken from a woman aged 18-30 years with Graves' hyperthyroidism. The specimen sequenced was blood. Here the CDR3 reads CASSATSGGGKTQYF. The CDR3 DNA sequence: TGTGCCAGCAGTGCGACTAGCGGGGGGGGAAAGACCCAGTACTTC.